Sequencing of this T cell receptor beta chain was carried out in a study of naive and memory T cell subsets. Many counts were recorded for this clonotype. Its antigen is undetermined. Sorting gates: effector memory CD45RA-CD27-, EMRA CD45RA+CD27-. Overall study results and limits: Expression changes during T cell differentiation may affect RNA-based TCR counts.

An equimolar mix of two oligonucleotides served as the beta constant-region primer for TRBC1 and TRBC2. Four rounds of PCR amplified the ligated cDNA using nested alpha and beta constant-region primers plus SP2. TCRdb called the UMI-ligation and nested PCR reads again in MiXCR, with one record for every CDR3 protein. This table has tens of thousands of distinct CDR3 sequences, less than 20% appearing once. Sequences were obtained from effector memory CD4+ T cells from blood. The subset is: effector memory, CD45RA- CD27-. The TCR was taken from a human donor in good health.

The CDR3 DNA sequence: TGTGCCAGCAGCTTAAGGCCGGGGGAGCACTCTGGAAACACCATATATTTT. Protein: CASSLRPGEHSGNTIYF. V gene TRBV7-8 combines with J gene TRBJ1-3; TRBD1 might be the D (5 bases). CDR1 SGHVS and CDR2 FQNEAQ come from the germline V gene. The CDR3 consists of 17 residues. V dropped 2 bases and J dropped 0 bases, with 14 bases sitting between them.